Below are 27 T cell receptor beta chains sequenced from a single sample in a study of blood T cell repertoires in COVID-19. The assay was immunoSEQ multiplex PCR, and TCRdb's table has in-frame clones only and misses some. The data show over 250,000 clones, with over 75% seen just once and more than 9.5% held by the top ten. What was sequenced was peripheral blood. The receptor set was obtained from a woman aged 70-85 years with acute or convalescent COVID-19.

The V and J genes are TRBV11-3 and TRBJ2-3; TRBD2 matches 9 bases. CDR1 SGHNT and CDR2 YENEEA come from the germline V gene. The CDR3 is 14 amino acids. Trimming took 5 bases from V and 3 from J; bases not matched to a gene: 3. CDR3 sequence (DNA): TGTGCCAGCAGCGCGAGCGGGGGGACAGATACGCAGTATTTT. Translating it yields CASSASGGTDTQYF. The complete variable domain, with remaining parts taken from reference TRBV11-3 and TRBJ2-3, reads EAGVVQSPRYKIIEKKQPVAFWCNPISGHNTLYWYLQNLGQGPELLIRYENEEAVDDSQLPKDRFSAERLKGVDSTLKIQPAELGDSAVYLCASSASGGTDTQYFGPGTRLTVL.

V usage is TRBV20-1 and J usage is TRBJ2-5; 7 bases line up with TRBD1. Germline assignment: CDR1 DFQATT and CDR2 SNEGSKA (reference sequence). The junction had 12 bases not matched to a gene; V was cut back by 3 bases and J by 2 bases. The CDR3 runs 16 residues. The CDR3 bases are TGCAGTGCTAGTCCCCCCCGGGACAGAAGACAAGAGACCCAGTACTTC. It yields the protein CSASPPRDRRQETQYF.

This clone has a handful of counts. The rearrangement joins TRBV24-1 to TRBJ1-5; TRBD1 is a possible D gene (5 bases). This CDR3 region has 22 residues. Trimming took off 3 bases at V and 0 bases at J, with 29 bases between the two ends. Germline V CDR1 and CDR2: KGHDR, SFDVKD. The CDR3, as DNA: TGTGCCACCAGTGATCTCTGGCGGAGGGGACGGAGAAGAGAGTATAGCAATCAGCCCCAGCATTTT. Translated, it gives CATSDLWRRGRRREYSNQPQHF.

The V gene is TRBV11-3, the J gene TRBJ2-5, with D perhaps matching TRBD1 (5 bases). The germline gives CDR1 SGHNT, CDR2 YENEEA. V was shortened by 6 bases and J by 4 bases, with 9 bases between the two germline ends. The CDR3 loop spans 12 amino acids. The CDR3, as DNA: TGTGCCAGCAGTCGGACAACAGAGACCCAGTACTTC. Translating gives CASSRTTETQYF.

The chain couples TRBV10-3 to TRBJ2-1; tentatively, D is TRBD1 (7 bases). The V gene lost 10 bases and the J gene lost 8 bases, with 15 bases spanning the gap. The CDR3 covers 12 residues. Germline V gives CDR1 ENHRY, CDR2 SYGVKD. CDR3: CATAGTVYEQFF. Written as DNA, the CDR3 is TGTGCCACGGCGGGGACAGTATATGAGCAGTTCTTC.

The chain carries TRBV7-3 and TRBJ1-1; possibly TRBD1 for D (6 bases). CDR1 SGHTA and CDR2 FQGTGA come from the germline V gene. The CDR3 is made up of 13 amino acids. V gave up 6 bases and J gave up 1 base, with 9 bases separating them. The CDR3 DNA is TGTGCCAGCAGACTGACAGGGAACACTGAAGCTTTCTTT. As protein: CASRLTGNTEAFF.

The rearrangement links TRBV2 to TRBJ2-5, with 11 bases matching TRBD2. This CDR3 contains 15 residues. J gave up 2 bases and V 4 bases, and 3 bases lay outside the gene matches. From germline, CDR1 is SNHLY and CDR2 FYNNEI. CDR3 region: CASSGRLAGQETQYF. The CDR3 nucleotides are TGTGCCAGCAGTGGCCGACTAGCGGGGCAAGAGACCCAGTACTTC.

CDR3 coding DNA: TGCGCCAGCAGCCGGGTACTTAGCACAGATACGCAGTATTTT. Its protein is CASSRVLSTDTQYF. The rearrangement links TRBV5-1 to TRBJ2-3, with D unclear. This CDR3 region has 14 residues. Germline values: CDR1 SGHRS, CDR2 YFSETQ. The ends were cut back, 4 bases at V and 0 bases at J, with 9 bases in the middle.

The chain employs TRBV10-1 and TRBJ2-3, with D possibly TRBD2 on 5 matching bases. CDR1 is WNHNN, CDR2 SYGVQD, per germline (reference sequence). The CDR3 runs 18 residues. The V end was cut by 4 bases, the J end by 0 bases, with 20 bases between. The CDR3 sequence is CASSAGPTPDFSTDTQYF. CDR3 nucleotide sequence: TGCGCCAGCAGTGCCGGCCCCACACCGGACTTTAGCACAGATACGCAGTATTTT.

Only a few counts were recorded for this clone. The CDR3 DNA is TGTGCCAGCAGCTTAACCCCGACCGGGGAGCTGTTTTTT. Amino acids: CASSLTPTGELFF. The chain recombines TRBV7-3 with TRBJ2-2; D is undetermined. The CDR3 spans 13 residues. Looked up from germline, CDR1 is SGHTA and CDR2 is FQGTGA. V was trimmed by 0 bases and J by 5 bases, leaving 4 bases between them.

This chain joins TRBV4-2 and TRBJ1-2, with 7 bases identical to TRBD1. The CDR3 sequence is 18 residues long. The J segment lost 4 bases and the V segment lost 4 bases, leaving 18 bases of the junction unmatched. The germline V gene has CDR1 LGHNA and CDR2 YNFKEQ. The CDR3 DNA reads TGTGCCAGCAGCCTATACCACGCTAACAGGGGATTAAGCTATGGCTACACCTTC. Translated, it gives CASSLYHANRGLSYGYTF.

This chain links TRBV5-1 with TRBJ2-1, with a tentative D call TRBD2 (7 bases). The CDR3 spans 17 residues. Germline V lookup: CDR1 SGHRS, CDR2 YFSETQ. The V end was cut by 6 bases, the J end by 2 bases, with 21 bases between. In DNA form, the CDR3 reads TGCGCCAGCAAAGCCCCCGGGGGGCCTCTAACCTACAATGAGCAGTTCTTC. This gives the protein CASKAPGGPLTYNEQFF.

The chain is built from TRBV10-1 and TRBJ2-7, with a weak D call TRBD1 (5 bases). V lost 8 bases, J lost 7 bases, and 12 bases lay in between. The CDR3 is 11 amino acids. The germline CDR1 and CDR2 sequences are WNHNN and SYGVQD (reference sequence). For the CDR3, the DNA is TGCGCCAGCTCCCTTCAGGGAGAGCAGTACTTC. The encoded protein is CASSLQGEQYF.

The V call is TRBV6-6, the J call TRBJ1-4; a weak D match, TRBD1 (6 bases). This CDR3 contains 18 residues. V was pared by 5 bases and J by 7 bases, with 26 bases between. Germline-derived CDR1 and CDR2 are MNHNY and SVGAGI (reference sequence). The CDR3 bases are TGTGCCAGCAGTCCGGCTCCCCAGGGGCTGGGTCGGGGTGAAAAACTGTTTTTT. Its protein is CASSPAPQGLGRGEKLFF.

This chain joins TRBV5-1 and TRBJ2-1, with D possibly TRBD1 on 6 matching bases. CDR1 is SGHRS and CDR2 is YFSETQ in the germline V gene. This CDR3 has 16 amino acids. V lost 6 bases and J 9 bases, leaving 25 bases between the germline ends. The CDR3 region has the DNA TGCGCCAGCAAAAGATTAGGACAGTCCGTAGGAGCTGAGCAGTTCTTC. This translates into CASKRLGQSVGAEQFF.

The V call is TRBV5-1, the J call TRBJ2-1; 7 bases match TRBD1. Germline CDR1 and CDR2: SGHRS and YFSETQ. The CDR3 runs to 16 residues. With 5 bases clipped from V and 7 bases from J, the junction kept 15 bases outside the gene matches. CDR3 sequence reads: CASSMKGAVKGNEQFF. CDR3 coding DNA: TGCGCCAGCAGTATGAAGGGGGCTGTAAAAGGAAATGAGCAGTTCTTC.

The chain couples TRBV20-1 to TRBJ1-5, with a tentative D call TRBD1 (5 bases). CDR3 length: 13 amino acids. Per germline, CDR1 DFQATT and CDR2 SNEGSKA (reference sequence). V was trimmed by 6 bases and J by 4 bases, leaving 13 bases between them. The CDR3 loop reads CSASDGGNQPQHF. CDR3 in DNA: TGCAGTGCCAGTGACGGGGGTAATCAGCCCCAGCATTTT.

This clone was picked up one time. The chain couples TRBV24-1 to TRBJ1-1; TRBD1 matches at 9 bases. The CDR3 spans 14 residues. Germline V gives CDR1 KGHDR, CDR2 SFDVKD. V gave up 0 bases and J gave up 10 bases; unmatched junction bases: 5. Here the CDR3 reads CATSDLGDRESAFF. As DNA, the CDR3 is TGTGCCACCAGTGATTTGGGGGACAGGGAGTCAGCTTTCTTT.

Regarding this clone: Other DNA sequences within the sample encode an identical CDR3. This chain connects TRBV2 to TRBJ1-2, with D uncertain. CDR1 is SNHLY and CDR2 is FYNNEI in the germline V gene. V was trimmed by 7 bases and J by 5 bases, leaving 8 bases between them. The CDR3 extends over 11 amino acids. The CDR3 spells CASTGAYGYTF. CDR3 DNA sequence: TGTGCCAGCACGGGAGCGTATGGCTACACCTTC.

The V call is TRBV14, the J call TRBJ2-5, with 10 bases matching TRBD2. Germline V gives CDR1 SGHDN, CDR2 FVKESK. The CDR3 is 15 residues long. V trimming: 4 bases; J trimming: 4 bases; junction bases outside the gene matches: 6. CDR3 coding DNA: TGTGCCAGCAGCCTTGGACTAGCGGCAAGAGAGACCCAGTACTTC. This sequence encodes CASSLGLAARETQYF.

The rearrangement links TRBV7-2 to TRBJ1-5, with D uncertain. The CDR3 is 16 residues long. V gave up 5 bases and J gave up 3 bases, with 17 bases separating them. CDR1 SGHTA and CDR2 FQGNSA come from the germline V gene. CDR3: CASSTYSSGNNQPQHF. CDR3 sequence (DNA): TGTGCCAGCAGCACCTACAGCTCGGGGAACAATCAGCCCCAGCATTTT.

The chain is built from TRBV5-6 and TRBJ1-5; 10 nucleotides align to TRBD1. The trim removed 4 bases at V and 4 bases at J, leaving 5 bases unmatched. CDR1 SGHDT and CDR2 YYEEEE come from the germline V gene. CDR3 size: 15 residues. DNA for the CDR3: TGTGCCAGCAGCCTCCGGGACAGGGGAAATCAGCCCCAGCATTTT. Encoded protein: CASSLRDRGNQPQHF.

The V and J genes are TRBV19 and TRBJ1-1; D might be TRBD1 (6 bases). The CDR3 totals 14 residues. Germline V lookup: CDR1 LNHDA, CDR2 SQIVND (reference sequence). The V and J ends lost 3 bases and 1 base respectively, with 9 bases between them. CDR3 in DNA: TGTGCCAGTAGTATTCAGGGGCCGAACACTGAAGCTTTCTTT. Its translation: CASSIQGPNTEAFF.

The sample holds a few counts of this clone. This chain links TRBV2 with TRBJ1-3, with 8 bases identical to TRBD1. From germline, CDR1 is SNHLY and CDR2 FYNNEI. The J segment lost 5 bases and the V segment lost 4 bases, leaving 1 base of the junction unmatched. This CDR3 has 13 amino acids. CDR3: CASSAGGRNTIYF. In nucleotides, the CDR3 is TGTGCCAGCAGTGCAGGGGGCCGAAACACCATATATTTT.

V is TRBV7-8 and J is TRBJ2-1, with TRBD2 identical over 7 bases. The CDR3 covers 15 residues. The germline V gene has CDR1 SGHVS and CDR2 FQNEAQ. J gave up 4 bases and V 4 bases, and 7 bases lay outside the gene matches. CDR3 amino acids: CASSWVAGAYNEQFF. CDR3 bases: TGTGCCAGCAGCTGGGTAGCGGGTGCTTACAATGAGCAGTTCTTC.

The V and J genes are TRBV12-5 and TRBJ1-2; 7 bases are shared with TRBD1. V shed 4 bases and J 2 bases; nucleotides not matched to a gene: 7. Looked up from germline, CDR1 is LGHNT and CDR2 is FRNRAP. The CDR3 spans 15 residues. The CDR3 is CASGSPDRVNYGYTF. The CDR3 DNA is TGTGCTAGTGGTTCCCCCGACAGGGTGAACTATGGCTACACCTTC.

The chain is built from TRBV3-1 (or the pseudogene TRBV3-2) and TRBJ2-5; D is unclear. V was cut by 1 base and J by 4 bases, with 7 bases left in between. This CDR3 has 13 amino acids. The V gene's germline CDR1 is LGHDT and CDR2 YNNKEL (reference sequence). The CDR3 nucleotides are TGTGCCAGCAGCCAAGGAGTTGGAGAGACCCAGTACTTC. Translated: CASSQGVGETQYF.